The 4 T cell receptor beta chains reported below all come from one sample, sequenced in a study of beta chain features in type 1 diabetes. Their antigens are not known. Sequenced material consisted of expressed TCRB transcripts (all of the isolated RNA was reverse transcribed). Produced via immunoSEQ multiplex PCR; TCRdb's table is partial and in-frame only. Here the sample spans about 650,000 clones, roughly an eighth being singletons. The study, taken as a whole, reports: Across all four CD4+ subsets, people with type 1 diabetes showed modestly shorter TCRB CDR3s.

Sequencing input: naive CD4+ T cells from blood. The receptors come from a man aged 30 to 39 with type 1 diabetes.

The chain couples TRBV6-5 to TRBJ1-6; D is possibly TRBD1 (6 bases). The CDR3 has 14 amino acids. The V gene's germline CDR1 is MNHEY and CDR2 SVGAGI. Trimming shortened V by 2 bases and J by 10 bases, and 12 bases separated the two germline ends. Written as DNA, the CDR3 is TGTGCCAGCAGTTACAGGTCAGGGGTCTCACCCCTCCACTTT. Protein sequence: CASSYRSGVSPLHF.

The chain is built from TRBV27 and TRBJ1-1; 9 nucleotides agree with TRBD1. The junction had 8 bases not matched to a gene; V was cut back by 7 bases and J by 5 bases. The CDR3 covers 14 residues. Germline loops: CDR1 MNHEY, CDR2 SMNVEV (reference sequence). CDR3 loop: CASKVQGAYTEAFF. CDR3 nucleotides: TGTGCCAGCAAGGTACAGGGGGCGTATACTGAAGCTTTCTTT.

This clone was observed a handful of times. J is TRBJ1-4 and V is TRBV28; no definite D call. V gave up 7 bases and J gave up 8 bases, with 14 bases separating them. Germline-derived CDR1 and CDR2 are MDHEN and SYDVKM. The CDR3 runs 13 residues. The CDR3 DNA sequence: TGTGCCAGCAAGGGCCCGGAGCGGGAAAAACTGTTTTTT. It is translated as CASKGPEREKLFF.

This clone has just a few counts. The chain has TRBV7-8 and TRBJ1-5, with D unclear. Germline V gene sequence: CDR1 SGHVS, CDR2 FQNEAQ. Trimming removed 5 bases from V and 3 bases from J, with 5 bases in between. The length of the CDR3 is 12 residues. CDR3 in DNA: TGTGCCAGCAGCCCCCCCAATCAGCCCCAGCATTTT. This translates into CASSPPNQPQHF. The whole variable domain, filled in from reference TRBV7-8 and TRBJ1-5, reads GAGVSQSPRYKVAKRGQDVALRCDPISGHVSLFWYQQALGQGPEFLTYFQNEAQLDKSGLPSDRFFAERPEGSVSTLKIQRTQQEDSAVYLCASSPPNQPQHFGDGTRLSIL.